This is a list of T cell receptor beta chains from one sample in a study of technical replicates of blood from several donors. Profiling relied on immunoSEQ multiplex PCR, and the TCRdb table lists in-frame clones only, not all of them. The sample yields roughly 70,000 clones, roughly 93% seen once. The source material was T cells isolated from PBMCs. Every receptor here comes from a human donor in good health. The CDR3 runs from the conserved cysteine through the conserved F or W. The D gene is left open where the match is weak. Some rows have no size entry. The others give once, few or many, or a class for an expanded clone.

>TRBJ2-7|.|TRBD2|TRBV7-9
TGTGCCAGCAGCCCTAGCGGGAGAGTCCACGAGCAGTACTTC
CASSPSGRVHEQYF
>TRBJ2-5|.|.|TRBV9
TGTGCCAGCAGCGTAGGGCACCAAGAGACCCAGTACTTC
CASSVGHQETQYF
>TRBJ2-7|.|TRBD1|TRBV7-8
TGTGCCAGCAGACTGATCCGGGACAGGGGGCTCGAGCAGTACTTC
CASRLIRDRGLEQYF
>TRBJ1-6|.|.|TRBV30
TGTGCCTGCCGTTCACCCCTCCACTTT
CACRSPLHF
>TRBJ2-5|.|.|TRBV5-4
TGTGCCAGCAGAGGCCTAGCTCAAGAGACCCAGTACTTC
CASRGLAQETQYF
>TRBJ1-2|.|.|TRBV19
TGTGCCAGTAGTATGAGAGGGAGCGGCTATGGCTACACCTTC
CASSMRGSGYGYTF
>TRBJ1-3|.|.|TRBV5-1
TGCGCCAGCAGCAAGCAAGACTCTGGAAACACCATATATTTT
CASSKQDSGNTIYF
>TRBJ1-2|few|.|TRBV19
TGTGCCAGTAGTATCCCTACGGGAATTTGGTATGGCTACACCTTC
CASSIPTGIWYGYTF
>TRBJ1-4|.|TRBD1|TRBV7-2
TGTGCCAGCAGCTTACAACAGGGGAATGAAAAACTGTTTTTT
CASSLQQGNEKLFF
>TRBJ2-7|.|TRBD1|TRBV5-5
TGTGCCAGCAGCGCTATTAGGACAGGGTTTGTCGACGAGCAGTACTTC
CASSAIRTGFVDEQYF
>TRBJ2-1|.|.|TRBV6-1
TGTGCCAGCAGTGAGGTGGGCGTAAGCTCCTACAATGAGCAGTTCTTC
CASSEVGVSSYNEQFF
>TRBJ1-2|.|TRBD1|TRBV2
TGTGCCACCACAAGGGGGCAGAACTCTAACTATGGCTACACCTTC
CATTRGQNSNYGYTF
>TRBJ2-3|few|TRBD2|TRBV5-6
TGTGCCAGCAGCGACGGGACTAGCGGCACAGATACGCAGTATTTT
CASSDGTSGTDTQYF
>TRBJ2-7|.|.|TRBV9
TGTGCCAGCAGCCCTTCCTCCTCCTACGAGCAGTACTTC
CASSPSSSYEQYF
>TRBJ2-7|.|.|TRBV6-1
TGTGCCATTCACTACGAGCAGTACTTC
CAIHYEQYF
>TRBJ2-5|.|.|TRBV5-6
TGTGCCAGCAGCCGGGACATCCAAGAGACCCAGTACTTC
CASSRDIQETQYF
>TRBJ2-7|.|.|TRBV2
TGTGCCAGCACGAGACAGGCCTCCTACGAGCAGTACTTC
CASTRQASYEQYF
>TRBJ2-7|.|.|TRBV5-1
TGCGCCAGCAGCTTGGATGTAGCTTACGAGCAGTACTTC
CASSLDVAYEQYF
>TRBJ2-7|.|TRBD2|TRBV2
TGTGCCAGCAGACTAGCGGGAGGTCCGGAGGAGCAGTACTTC
CASRLAGGPEEQYF
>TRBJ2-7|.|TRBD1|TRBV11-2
TGTGCCAGCAGCTTAGGACAGGGGGCCTACGAGCAGTACTTC
CASSLGQGAYEQYF
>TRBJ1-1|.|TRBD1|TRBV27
TGTGCCAGCAGTTTATGGTCAGGGGGGAGGATGAACACTGAAGCTTTCTTT
CASSLWSGGRMNTEAFF
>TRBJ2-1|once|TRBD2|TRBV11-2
TGTGCCAGCAGCTCTCGGACTAGCGAGAACTACAATGAGCAGTTCTTC
CASSSRTSENYNEQFF
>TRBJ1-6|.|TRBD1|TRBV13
TGTGCCAGCAGCCTCAGGACAGGGAAGCATTCACCCCTCCACTTT
CASSLRTGKHSPLHF
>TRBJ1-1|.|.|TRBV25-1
TGTGCCAGCAGTGCGGACACTGAAGCTTTCTTT
CASSADTEAFF
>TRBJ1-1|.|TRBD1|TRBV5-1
TGCGCCAGCAGCTTAATAGGGACAGGGGGCACTGAAGCTTTCTTT
CASSLIGTGGTEAFF
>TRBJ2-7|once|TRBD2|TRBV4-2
TGTGCCAGCAGCCGGGGGAAGACTAGCGGGAGGATTAGCGAGCAGTACTTC
CASSRGKTSGRISEQYF
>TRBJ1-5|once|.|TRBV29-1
TGCAGCGCACGGGGGGCGGGTCAGCCCCAGCATTTT
CSARGAGQPQHF
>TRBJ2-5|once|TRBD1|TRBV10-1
TGCGCCAGCAGTGAGGGGACAGGGAGGCGAGAGACCCAGTACTTC
CASSEGTGRRETQYF
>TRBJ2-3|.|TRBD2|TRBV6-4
TGTGCCAGCAGTAGCTTGAGGCGGGAGTGGGAGTGTACGCAGTATTTT
CASSSLRREWECTQYF
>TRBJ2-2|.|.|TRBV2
TGTGCCAGCAGTTTGAGCGGGAACACCGGGGAGCTGTTTTTT
CASSLSGNTGELFF
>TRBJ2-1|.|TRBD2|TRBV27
TGTGCCAGCAGTTCGGGGCGGGGGGTGTGGAATGAGCAGTTCTTC
CASSSGRGVWNEQFF
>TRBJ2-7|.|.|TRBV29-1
TGCAGCGTTGAAGACCAGGGGCGAGATAGGTACTTC
CSVEDQGRDRYF
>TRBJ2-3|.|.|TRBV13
TGTGCCAGCAGCTTACGGGCGGACATTGCTAGCACAGATACGCAGTATTTT
CASSLRADIASTDTQYF
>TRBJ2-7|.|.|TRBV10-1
TGCGCCAGAAGACAGGCGTCCGGTGCGTACTTC
CARRQASGAYF
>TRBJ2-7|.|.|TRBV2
TGTGCCAGCACGGAGAGACAGAGCTACGAGCAGTACTTC
CASTERQSYEQYF